This T cell receptor (beta chain) was recorded in a study of cytomegalovirus exposure and HLA in healthy donors. Concerning this clone: The antigen is not known.

It was with 60 Vbeta and 13 Jbeta primers that the PCR ran. Repertoires were generated with immunoSEQ multiplex PCR, while TCRdb's copy carries only in-frame clones and drops some. The data show some 120,000 clones, with over 65% seen just once and approximately 2.4% held by the top ten. Study findings and constraints: Some segments of the V type, notably TRBV6-2 and TRBV6-3, were excluded as indistinguishable. Several top significant clusters appeared, in a later analysis, to be linked to common viral pathogens.

Germline lookup yields CDR1 SGDLS and CDR2 YYNGEE. This CDR3 contains 14 residues. V lost 1 base, J lost 4 bases, and 11 bases lay in between. Healthy donors of bone marrow made up the group. The rearrangement links TRBV9 to TRBJ1-1; a weak D match, TRBD1 (5 bases). The sequenced sample was PBMCs. The receptor was isolated from a female donor in good health and CMV-seronegative. CDR3 in amino acids: CASSVSGGSTEAFF. The CDR3 DNA reads TGTGCCAGCAGCGTATCGGGGGGGTCCACTGAAGCTTTCTTT.